Listed below are T cell receptor beta chains from one sample, sequenced in a study of neoadjuvant anti-PD-1 for oral cavity cancer. Using immunoSEQ multiplex PCR, the repertoire was profiled, and TCRdb retains in-frame clones only, with some absent. The sample lists around 8,900 clones, 70% occurring once. Material: PBMCs, obtained after nivolumab (anti-PD-1) treatment. These receptor sequences come from a person between 40 and 79 years old with oral cavity squamous cell carcinoma. Both conserved end residues are part of each CDR3. The D gene is left open where the match is weak. The size of a clone is reported for some rows only, either as once, few or many, or as a class for expanded clones.

-	-	TRBJ2-7	TRBV5-4	TGTGCCAGCAGCTTGGAAGGCAGGGGCCTATCCTACGAGCAGTACTTC	CASSLEGRGLSYEQYF
-	-	TRBJ1-6	TRBV5-1	TGCGCCAGCAGCTTGGGTTCCTCGGGACTCGATTCACCCCTCCACTTT	CASSLGSSGLDSPLHF
-	TRBD1	TRBJ1-4	TRBV5-1	TGCGCCAGCAGAGCCTCCCGGGACAGTTTCGAAAAACTGTTTTTT	CASRASRDSFEKLFF
few	-	TRBJ2-7	TRBV7-9	TGTGCCAGCAGCTTAGACGACTCCTACGAGCAGTACTTC	CASSLDDSYEQYF
-	TRBD1	TRBJ2-1	TRBV6-1	TGTGCCAGCGGGACAGGGCCCTACAATGAGCAGTTCTTC	CASGTGPYNEQFF
-	TRBD2	TRBJ2-3	TRBV4-3	TGCGCCAGCAGCCAAGATCAGATGAGCGGGGGAAACCCAGATACGCAGTATTTT	CASSQDQMSGGNPDTQYF
-	-	TRBJ1-6	TRBV7-2	TGTGCCAGCAGCTTAGCCTCTGGAAGCTCCTATAATTCACCCCTCCACTTT	CASSLASGSSYNSPLHF
few	-	TRBJ2-7	TRBV6-1	TGTGCCAGCAGTGTAGGGCACGGCCGTTACGAGCAGTACTTC	CASSVGHGRYEQYF
few	-	TRBJ1-6	TRBV18	TGTGCCAGCTCACCAATTTCAGGGGCTACCTCCTATAATTCACCCCTCCACTTT	CASSPISGATSYNSPLHF
-	-	TRBJ1-1	TRBV5-6	TGTGCCAGCAGCTTCGACCCCGGCGAAGCTTTCTTT	CASSFDPGEAFF
few	-	TRBJ2-7	TRBV5-1	TGCGCCAGCAGCTTGGACAATCCGCCCTACGAGCAGTACTTC	CASSLDNPPYEQYF
-	TRBD1	TRBJ2-7	TRBV6-6	TGTGCCAGCAGTGCGGGACAGGGTCTCGACGAGCAGTACTTC	CASSAGQGLDEQYF
-	-	TRBJ2-7	TRBV11-2	TGTGCCAGCAGCTTTGTCAATTCCGAGCAGTACTTC	CASSFVNSEQYF
-	-	TRBJ2-5	TRBV4-3	TGCGCCAGCAGCGCAGGGAAGTGGGAGACCCAGTACTTC	CASSAGKWETQYF
-	-	TRBJ2-1	TRBV13	TGTGCCAGCAGCAAGTATAGTGGTAATGAGCAGTTCTTC	CASSKYSGNEQFF
-	-	TRBJ2-7	TRBV6-6	TGTGCCAGCAGTTACTCGGAGGGTACCTACGAGCAGTACTTC	CASSYSEGTYEQYF
-	TRBD1	TRBJ2-4	TRBV9	TGTGCCAGCAGCGAAGGGACAGGGATAGCCAAAAACATTCAGTACTTC	CASSEGTGIAKNIQYF
-	TRBD2	TRBJ2-5	TRBV10-3	TGTGCCATCAGGCCGACGGCTAGCGGAGAGACCCAGTACTTC	CAIRPTASGETQYF
-	-	TRBJ2-5	TRBV4-3	TGCGCCAGCAGCCAAGGGGCTGGGGGTGGGTGGGAGACCCAGTACTTC	CASSQGAGGGWETQYF
-	-	TRBJ2-3	TRBV27	TGTGCCAGCAGTCCACGGGGGTGGGGACCGACTAGCACAGATACGCAGTATTTT	CASSPRGWGPTSTDTQYF
once	TRBD2	TRBJ2-2	TRBV29-1	TGCAGCGTTGGAGCTAGCGGGGGGTTTAACACCGGGGAGCTGTTTTTT	CSVGASGGFNTGELFF
-	TRBD1	TRBJ1-5	TRBV19	TGTGCCAGTAGTTCGCACAAGACCCGGGACAGGGGGTATAGCAATCAGCCCCAGCATTTT	CASSSHKTRDRGYSNQPQHF
-	-	TRBJ1-5	TRBV6-1	TGTGCCAGCGTTCACATTACAGGCAATCAGCCCCAGCATTTT	CASVHITGNQPQHF
once	TRBD1	TRBJ2-7	TRBV11-3	TGTGCCAGCAGCTTATCTGGGACAGGGGTTTCCTACGAGCAGTACTTC	CASSLSGTGVSYEQYF
-	TRBD1	TRBJ1-2	TRBV9	TGTGCCAGCAGCGCGCAGGGGGTGGGCTATGGCTACACCTTC	CASSAQGVGYGYTF
-	TRBD2	TRBJ2-3	TRBV6-6	TGTGCCAGCAGTACCAGGGCTAGCGGCCTCACAGATACGCAGTATTTT	CASSTRASGLTDTQYF
-	-	TRBJ1-4	TRBV7-2	TGTGCCAGCAGCCGTGGGGGGCCGGGAGAAAAACTGTTTTTT	CASSRGGPGEKLFF
-	TRBD1	TRBJ2-3	TRBV7-8	TGTGCCAGCAGCTTAGGGACAGGGGGCAGCGATACGCAGTATTTT	CASSLGTGGSDTQYF
few	TRBD2	TRBJ2-5	TRBV27	TGTGCCAGCAGCTCGCTGCGGGGGGGCCGAGAGACCCAGTACTTC	CASSSLRGGRETQYF
-	-	TRBJ2-2	TRBV4-2	TGTGCCAGCAGCCCCCAGGTCTTTGGTTCTCCCAGACAGTCGAACACCGGGGAGCTGTTTTTT	CASSPQVFGSPRQSNTGELFF